Listed below are T cell receptor beta chains from one sample, sequenced in a study of cytomegalovirus exposure and HLA in healthy donors. Profiled with immunoSEQ multiplex PCR; TCRdb holds only in-frame clones, not every one. Of approximately 160,000 clones listed, approximately 86% were seen once; the top ten hold roughly 1.5%. Sequenced: PBMCs. These receptors were obtained from a male donor in good health and CMV-seronegative. CDR3s include the opening cysteine and the closing phenylalanine or tryptophan. A D gene is named only where the DNA matches it firmly. A clone size is listed for some rows: how often the clone was seen (once, few, many), or a class if it is expanded.

DNA: TGTGCCAGCAGCTCATGGGACAGGGGGCATCTTCCGTTTTTT; CDR3: CASSSWDRGHLPFF; V: TRBV11-2; J: TRBJ1-4; size: NA; D: TRBD1
DNA: TGTGCCAGCAGCGTTTTTAGCGAAGGTGAGCAGTTCTTC; CDR3: CASSVFSEGEQFF; V: TRBV9; J: TRBJ2-1; size: NA; D: NA
DNA: TGTGCCAGCAGGTCACGGGGGGTGGTCTCCTACGAGCAGTACTTC; CDR3: CASRSRGVVSYEQYF; V: TRBV6-6; J: TRBJ2-7; size: NA; D: TRBD2
DNA: TGTGCCAGCAGTCTAGGGACTAGTCCCTACGAGCAGTACTTC; CDR3: CASSLGTSPYEQYF; V: TRBV27; J: TRBJ2-7; size: NA; D: TRBD2
DNA: TGTGCCATCGGGGGAGGGAACACCGGGGAGCTGTTTTTT; CDR3: CAIGGGNTGELFF; V: TRBV6-1; J: TRBJ2-2; size: NA; D: NA
DNA: TGTGCCAGCCGGCGGGGGTTGGATGGCTACACCTTC; CDR3: CASRRGLDGYTF; V: TRBV6-5; J: TRBJ1-2; size: NA; D: NA
DNA: TGTGCCATCAGGGACAGTTCCAGCAATCAGCCCCAGCATTTT; CDR3: CAIRDSSSNQPQHF; V: TRBV10-3; J: TRBJ1-5; size: NA; D: NA
DNA: TGTGCCAGCAGTTTGGGGCAGGGGATCTCACCCCTCCACTTT; CDR3: CASSLGQGISPLHF; V: TRBV27; J: TRBJ1-6; size: NA; D: NA
DNA: TGTGCCAGCAGTGTAACAGGTAGAAACTATGGCTACACCTTC; CDR3: CASSVTGRNYGYTF; V: TRBV28; J: TRBJ1-2; size: once; D: NA
DNA: TGTGCCAGTAGTATAATGGGGGGAGTCGGGCCGAACACTGAAGCTTTCTTT; CDR3: CASSIMGGVGPNTEAFF; V: TRBV19; J: TRBJ1-1; size: few; D: NA
DNA: TGCGCCAGCAGCCAAGATGGGGCCAGGGTAGAGACCCAGTACTTC; CDR3: CASSQDGARVETQYF; V: TRBV4-1; J: TRBJ2-5; size: NA; D: NA
DNA: TGTTCCAGCAGCCCCAGGACTAGCGGGGGGGAGACCTCCTACGAGCAGTACTTC; CDR3: CSSSPRTSGGETSYEQYF; V: TRBV7-9; J: TRBJ2-7; size: few; D: TRBD2
DNA: TGTGCCAGCAGCCCAATAACGGGACAGGGGTACGAGCAGTACTTC; CDR3: CASSPITGQGYEQYF; V: TRBV11-2; J: TRBJ2-7; size: NA; D: TRBD1
DNA: TGTGCCAGCAGCACGGACAGCTATAGCAATCAGCCCCAGCATTTT; CDR3: CASSTDSYSNQPQHF; V: TRBV7-2; J: TRBJ1-5; size: few; D: NA
DNA: TGTGCCAGCAGCCCACAGGGACTAGCGGGGGCAGGGACCCAGTACTTC; CDR3: CASSPQGLAGAGTQYF; V: TRBV7-3; J: TRBJ2-5; size: NA; D: TRBD2
DNA: TGTGCCAGCTCACCCCTTGGAGGAGGGAGCTCTGGAAACACCATATATTTT; CDR3: CASSPLGGGSSGNTIYF; V: TRBV18; J: TRBJ1-3; size: NA; D: NA
DNA: TGTGCCAGCACCAGTTGGTCCCCAACAGATACGCAGTATTTT; CDR3: CASTSWSPTDTQYF; V: TRBV7-6; J: TRBJ2-3; size: NA; D: NA
DNA: TGTGCCAGTGTCTCCCAGGGACAGGGGTACACTGAAGCTTTCTTT; CDR3: CASVSQGQGYTEAFF; V: TRBV28; J: TRBJ1-1; size: NA; D: TRBD1